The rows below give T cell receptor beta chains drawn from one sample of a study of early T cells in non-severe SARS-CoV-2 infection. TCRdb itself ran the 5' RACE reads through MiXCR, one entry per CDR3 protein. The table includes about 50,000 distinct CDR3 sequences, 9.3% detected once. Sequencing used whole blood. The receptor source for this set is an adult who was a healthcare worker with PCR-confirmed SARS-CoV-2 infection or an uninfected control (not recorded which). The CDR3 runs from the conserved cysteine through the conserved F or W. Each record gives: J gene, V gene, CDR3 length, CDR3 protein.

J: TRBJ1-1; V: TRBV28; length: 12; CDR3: CASTGQNTEAFF
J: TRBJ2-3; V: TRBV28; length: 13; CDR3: CASSLPATDTQYF
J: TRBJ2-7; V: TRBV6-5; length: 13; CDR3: CASSYRDFAEQYF
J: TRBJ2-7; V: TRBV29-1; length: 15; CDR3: CSASNRDKISYEQYF
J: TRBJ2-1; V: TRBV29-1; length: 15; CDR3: CSVRKFHAGGNEQFF
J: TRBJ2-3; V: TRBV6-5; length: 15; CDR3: CASSYSGGIGDTQYF
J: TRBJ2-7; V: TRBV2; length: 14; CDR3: CASKKEQGSYEQYF
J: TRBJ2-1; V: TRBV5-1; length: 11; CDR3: CASSLYNVQFF
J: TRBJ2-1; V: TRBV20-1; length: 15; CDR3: CSADDQGQNHNEQFF
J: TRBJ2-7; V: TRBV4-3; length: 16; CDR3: CASSPQAAGSSYEQYF
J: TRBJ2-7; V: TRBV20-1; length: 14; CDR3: CSARPHPPPYEQYF
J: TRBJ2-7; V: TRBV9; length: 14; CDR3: CASSLRDYSHEQYF
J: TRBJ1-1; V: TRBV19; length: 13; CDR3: CASSIFENTEAFF
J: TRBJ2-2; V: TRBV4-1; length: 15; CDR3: CASSQSAGVTGELFF
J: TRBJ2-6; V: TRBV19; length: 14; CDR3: CASSKTSGANVLTF
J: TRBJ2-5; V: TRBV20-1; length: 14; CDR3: CSAEPGQGQETQYF
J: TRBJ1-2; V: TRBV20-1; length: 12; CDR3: CSARDETWGYTF
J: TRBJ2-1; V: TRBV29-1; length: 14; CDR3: CSGGEGGSYNEQFF
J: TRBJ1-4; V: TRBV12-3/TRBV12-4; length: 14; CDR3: CASRLEGINEKLFF
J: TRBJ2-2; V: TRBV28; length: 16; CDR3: CASSSKTRGNTGELFF
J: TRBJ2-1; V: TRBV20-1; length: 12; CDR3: CSAREGANEQFF
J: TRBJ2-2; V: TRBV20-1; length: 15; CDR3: CSASAQGANTGELFF
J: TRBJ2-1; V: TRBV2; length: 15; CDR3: CASSEAPTGGNSGFF
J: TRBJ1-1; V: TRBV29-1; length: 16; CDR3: CSVVALRDTTNTEAFF
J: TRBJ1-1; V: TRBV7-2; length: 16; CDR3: CASSTWTGGKLTEAFF
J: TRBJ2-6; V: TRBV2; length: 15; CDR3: CASSELFSGANVLTF
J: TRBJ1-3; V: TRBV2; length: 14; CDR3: CASADRETGNTIYF
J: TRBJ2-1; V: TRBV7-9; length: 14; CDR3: CASSLPTQGNEQFF
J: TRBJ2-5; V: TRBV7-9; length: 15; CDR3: CASSLGDRGQETQYF
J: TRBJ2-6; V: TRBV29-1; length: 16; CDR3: CSVFGAATSGANVLTF
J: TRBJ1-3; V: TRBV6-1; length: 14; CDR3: CASSEGFSGNTIYF
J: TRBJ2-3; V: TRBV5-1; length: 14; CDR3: CASSLGQSTDTQYF
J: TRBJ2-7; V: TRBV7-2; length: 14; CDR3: CASSRPVGNSEQYF
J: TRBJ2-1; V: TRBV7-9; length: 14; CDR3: CASSLAAGFYEQFF
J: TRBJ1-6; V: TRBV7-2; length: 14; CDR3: CASSLGQLNSPLHF
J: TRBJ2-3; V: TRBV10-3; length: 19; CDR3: CAISESASGLSTSTDTQYF
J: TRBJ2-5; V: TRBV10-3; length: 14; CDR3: CAISETGSRETQYF
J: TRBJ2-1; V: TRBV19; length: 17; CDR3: CASSIWQGLAGLNEQFF
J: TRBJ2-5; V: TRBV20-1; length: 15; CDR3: CSELPGHLKQETQYF
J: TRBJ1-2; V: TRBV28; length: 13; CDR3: CASRVTANYGYTF
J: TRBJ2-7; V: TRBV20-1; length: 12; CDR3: CSARTVRYEQYF
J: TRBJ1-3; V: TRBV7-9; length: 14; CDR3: CASSRDAIGNTIYF
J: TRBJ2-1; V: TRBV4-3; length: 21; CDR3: CASSQETLSGLAASSYNEQFF
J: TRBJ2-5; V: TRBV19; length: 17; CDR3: CASSIRSTSGRNETQYF
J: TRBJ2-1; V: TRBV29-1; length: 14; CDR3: CSVASSALGGEQFF
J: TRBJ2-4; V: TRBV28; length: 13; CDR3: CASSSGELGIQYF
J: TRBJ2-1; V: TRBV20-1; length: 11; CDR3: CSAPTRNEQFF
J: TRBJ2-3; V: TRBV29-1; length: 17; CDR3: CSVEDSGRTGSLGTQYF
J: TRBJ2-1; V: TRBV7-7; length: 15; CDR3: CASIHPRTAYNEQFF